This T cell receptor beta chain was sequenced during a study of T cell responses to AZD1222 COVID-19 vaccine. Germline assignment: CDR1 MDHEN and CDR2 SYDVKM. This CDR3 contains 15 residues. Deletions cut 8 bases from V and 3 bases from J, with 19 bases between. Repertoires were generated with immunoSEQ multiplex PCR, while TCRdb's copy carries only in-frame clones and drops some. The data show fewer than 85,000 clones, with roughly 80% seen just once and 1.3% held by the top ten. With regard to this clone: Its antigen remains unidentified.

Regarding the study as a whole: Within unmutated variant regions lay the reported targets of nearly half of spike-specific TCRs. There were repertoire samples only from the period after the peak T cell response. The donor group comprised mostly white British people and more females; the analysis possibly underestimated clonal diversity.

The chain recombines TRBV28 with TRBJ1-1, with TRBD1 as a possible D gene (5 bases). The sequences come from peripheral blood, collected 28 days after the second AZD1222 dose. This receptor was obtained from an adult who received the AZD1222 COVID-19 vaccine. In DNA, the CDR3 is TGTGCCAGCGGGGCGGGGGGAAAGAGGGACACTGAAGCTTTCTTT. Protein: CASGAGGKRDTEAFF.